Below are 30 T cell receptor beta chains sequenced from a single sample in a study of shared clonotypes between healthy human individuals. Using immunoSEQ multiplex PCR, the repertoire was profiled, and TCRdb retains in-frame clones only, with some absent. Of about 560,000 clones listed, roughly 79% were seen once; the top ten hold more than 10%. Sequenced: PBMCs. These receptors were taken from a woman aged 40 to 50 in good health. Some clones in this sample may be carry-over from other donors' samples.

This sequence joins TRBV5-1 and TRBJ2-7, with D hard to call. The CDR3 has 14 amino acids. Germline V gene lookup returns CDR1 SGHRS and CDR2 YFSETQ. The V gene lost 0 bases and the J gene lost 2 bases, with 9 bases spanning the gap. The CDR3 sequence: CASSLADNPYEQYF. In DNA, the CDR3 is TGCGCCAGCAGCTTGGCCGATAACCCCTACGAGCAGTACTTC.

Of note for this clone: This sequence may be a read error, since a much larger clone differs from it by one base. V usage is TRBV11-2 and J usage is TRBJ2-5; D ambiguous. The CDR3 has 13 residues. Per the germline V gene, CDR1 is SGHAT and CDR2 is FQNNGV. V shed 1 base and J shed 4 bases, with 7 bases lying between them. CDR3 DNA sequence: TGTGCCAGCAGCTTAGGGCGGACAGAGACCCAGTACTTC. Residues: CASSLGRTETQYF.

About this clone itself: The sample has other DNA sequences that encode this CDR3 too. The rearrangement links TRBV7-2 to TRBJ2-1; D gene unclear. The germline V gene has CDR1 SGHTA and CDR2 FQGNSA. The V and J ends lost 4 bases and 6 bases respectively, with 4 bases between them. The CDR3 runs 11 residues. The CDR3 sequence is CASSSLNEQFF. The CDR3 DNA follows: TGTGCCAGCAGCTCGCTCAATGAGCAGTTCTTC.

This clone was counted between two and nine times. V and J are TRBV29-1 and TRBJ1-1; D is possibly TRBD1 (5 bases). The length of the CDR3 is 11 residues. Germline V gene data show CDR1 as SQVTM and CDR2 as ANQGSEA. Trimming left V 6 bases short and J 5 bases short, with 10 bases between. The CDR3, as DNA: TGCAGCGTGGGCAAGGGGACTGAAGCTTTCTTT. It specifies CSVGKGTEAFF.

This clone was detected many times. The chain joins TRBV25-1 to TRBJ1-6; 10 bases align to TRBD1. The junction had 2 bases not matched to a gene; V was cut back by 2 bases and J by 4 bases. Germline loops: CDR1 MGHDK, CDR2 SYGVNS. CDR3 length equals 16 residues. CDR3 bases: TGTGCCAGCAGTGAAAAGGGACAGGGGTATAATTCACCCCTCCACTTT. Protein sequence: CASSEKGQGYNSPLHF.

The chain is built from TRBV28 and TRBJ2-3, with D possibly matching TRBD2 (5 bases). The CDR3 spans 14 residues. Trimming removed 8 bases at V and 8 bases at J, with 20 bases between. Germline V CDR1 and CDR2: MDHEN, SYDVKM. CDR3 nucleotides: TGTGCCAGCGAGGACCCCCAATTCCGGGGTACGCAGTATTTT. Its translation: CASEDPQFRGTQYF.

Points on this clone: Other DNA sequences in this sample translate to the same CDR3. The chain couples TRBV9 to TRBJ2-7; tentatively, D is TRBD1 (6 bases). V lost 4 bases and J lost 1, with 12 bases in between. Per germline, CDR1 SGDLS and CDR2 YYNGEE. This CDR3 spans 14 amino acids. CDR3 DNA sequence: TGTGCCAGCAGCCCGCGGACAGAATCCTACGAGCAGTACTTC. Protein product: CASSPRTESYEQYF.

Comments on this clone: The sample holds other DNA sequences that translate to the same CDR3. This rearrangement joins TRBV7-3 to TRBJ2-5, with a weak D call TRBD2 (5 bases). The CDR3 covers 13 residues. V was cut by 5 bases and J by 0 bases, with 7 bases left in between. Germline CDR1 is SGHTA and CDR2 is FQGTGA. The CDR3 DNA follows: TGTGCCAGCAGCACTAGATACCAAGAGACCCAGTACTTC. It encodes CASSTRYQETQYF.

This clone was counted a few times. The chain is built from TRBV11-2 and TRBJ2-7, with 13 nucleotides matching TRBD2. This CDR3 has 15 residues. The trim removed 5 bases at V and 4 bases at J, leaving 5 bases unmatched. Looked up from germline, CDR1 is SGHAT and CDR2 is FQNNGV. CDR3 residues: CASSELAGGIYEQYF. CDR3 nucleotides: TGTGCCAGCAGCGAACTAGCGGGAGGGATATACGAGCAGTACTTC.

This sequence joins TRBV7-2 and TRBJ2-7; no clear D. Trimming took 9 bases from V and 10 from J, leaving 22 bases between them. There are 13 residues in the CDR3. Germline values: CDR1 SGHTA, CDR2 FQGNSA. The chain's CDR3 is CASKTPERPLQYF. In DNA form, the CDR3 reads TGTGCCAGTAAAACTCCCGAGCGACCTTTACAGTACTTC.

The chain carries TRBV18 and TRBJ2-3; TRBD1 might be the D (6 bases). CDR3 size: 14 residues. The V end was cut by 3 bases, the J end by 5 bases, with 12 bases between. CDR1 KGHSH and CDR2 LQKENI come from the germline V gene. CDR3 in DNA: TGTGCCAGCTCACCGGTCGGACAGTTAGATACGCAGTATTTT. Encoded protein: CASSPVGQLDTQYF.

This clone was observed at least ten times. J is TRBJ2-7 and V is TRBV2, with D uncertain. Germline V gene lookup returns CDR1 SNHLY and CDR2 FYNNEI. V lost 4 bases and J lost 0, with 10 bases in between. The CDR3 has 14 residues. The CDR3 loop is CASSGLGPSYEQYF. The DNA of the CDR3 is TGTGCCAGCAGTGGATTAGGCCCCTCCTACGAGCAGTACTTC.

CDR3 sequence reads: CASSEANRNQPQHF. DNA for the CDR3: TGTGCCAGCAGTGAAGCTAACCGCAATCAGCCCCAGCATTTT. The chain joins TRBV2 to TRBJ1-5; D gene unclear. This CDR3 spans 14 amino acids. Germline V gene sequence: CDR1 SNHLY, CDR2 FYNNEI. The V and J ends lost 0 bases and 2 bases respectively, with 5 bases between them.

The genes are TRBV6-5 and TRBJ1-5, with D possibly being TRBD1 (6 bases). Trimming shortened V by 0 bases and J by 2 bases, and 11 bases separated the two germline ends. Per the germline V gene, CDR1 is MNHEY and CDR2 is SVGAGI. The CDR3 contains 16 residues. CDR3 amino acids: CASSYSYEGGNQPQHF. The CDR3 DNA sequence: TGTGCCAGCAGTTACTCGTACGAGGGGGGCAATCAGCCCCAGCATTTT.

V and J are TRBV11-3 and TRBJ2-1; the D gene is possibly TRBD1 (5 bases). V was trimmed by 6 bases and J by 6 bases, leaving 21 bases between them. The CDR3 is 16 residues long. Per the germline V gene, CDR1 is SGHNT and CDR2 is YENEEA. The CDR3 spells CASSPLGARASNEQFF. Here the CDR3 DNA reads TGTGCCAGCAGTCCCCTTGGTGCCAGGGCCTCCAATGAGCAGTTCTTC. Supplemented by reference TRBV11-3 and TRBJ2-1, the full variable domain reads EAGVVQSPRYKIIEKKQPVAFWCNPISGHNTLYWYLQNLGQGPELLIRYENEEAVDDSQLPKDRFSAERLKGVDSTLKIQPAELGDSAVYLCASSPLGARASNEQFFGPGTRLTVL.

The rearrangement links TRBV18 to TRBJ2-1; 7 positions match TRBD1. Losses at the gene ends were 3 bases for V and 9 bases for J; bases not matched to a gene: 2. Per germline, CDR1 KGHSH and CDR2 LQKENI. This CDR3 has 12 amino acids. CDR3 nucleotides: TGTGCCAGCTCACCGAACAGGGGTGAGCAGTTCTTC. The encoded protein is CASSPNRGEQFF.

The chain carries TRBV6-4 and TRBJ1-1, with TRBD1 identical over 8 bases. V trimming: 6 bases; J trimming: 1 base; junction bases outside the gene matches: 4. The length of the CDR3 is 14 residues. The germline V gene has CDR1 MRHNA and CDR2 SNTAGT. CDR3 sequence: CASSPTGENTEAFF. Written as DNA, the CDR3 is TGTGCCAGCAGCCCGACAGGGGAGAACACTGAAGCTTTCTTT.

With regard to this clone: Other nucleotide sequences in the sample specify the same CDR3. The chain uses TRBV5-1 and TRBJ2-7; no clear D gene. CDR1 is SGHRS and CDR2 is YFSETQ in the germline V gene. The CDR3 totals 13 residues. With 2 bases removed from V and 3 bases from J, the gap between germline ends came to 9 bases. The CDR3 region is CASSFTGGYEQYF. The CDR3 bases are TGCGCCAGCAGCTTCACGGGTGGCTACGAGCAGTACTTC.

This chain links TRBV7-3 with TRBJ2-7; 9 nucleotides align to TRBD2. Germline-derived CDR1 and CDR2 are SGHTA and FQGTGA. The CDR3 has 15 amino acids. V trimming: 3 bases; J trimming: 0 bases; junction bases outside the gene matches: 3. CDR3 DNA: TGTGCCAGCAGCTTGAGCGGGAGGAGCTCCTACGAGCAGTACTTC. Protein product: CASSLSGRSSYEQYF.

The CDR3 is CASSRREGELSTDTQYF. The CDR3 nucleotides read TGTGCCAGCAGCAGACGGGAAGGGGAGCTTAGCACAGATACGCAGTATTTT. The V and J genes are TRBV27 and TRBJ2-3, with D possibly called TRBD1 or TRBD2 (5 bases each). The CDR3 is 17 residues long. The V end lost 6 bases, the J end lost 0 bases, and 19 bases lay between the germline ends. Per germline, CDR1 MNHEY and CDR2 SMNVEV (reference sequence).

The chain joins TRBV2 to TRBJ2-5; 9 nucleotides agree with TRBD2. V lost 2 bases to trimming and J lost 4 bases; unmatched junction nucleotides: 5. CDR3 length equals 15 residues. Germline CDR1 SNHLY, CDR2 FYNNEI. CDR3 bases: TGTGCCAGCAGTGAATACGCTAGCGGGATAGAGACCCAGTACTTC. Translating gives CASSEYASGIETQYF.

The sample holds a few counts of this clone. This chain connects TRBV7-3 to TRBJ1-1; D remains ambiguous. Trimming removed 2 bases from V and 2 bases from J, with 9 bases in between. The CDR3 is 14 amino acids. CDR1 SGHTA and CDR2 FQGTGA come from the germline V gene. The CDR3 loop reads CASSLSPGNTEAFF. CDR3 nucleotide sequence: TGTGCCAGCAGCTTATCCCCGGGTAACACTGAAGCTTTCTTT. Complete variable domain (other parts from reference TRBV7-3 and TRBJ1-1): GAGVSQTPSNKVTEKGKYVELRCDPISGHTALYWYRQSLGQGPEFLIYFQGTGAADDSGLPNDRFFAVRPEGSVSTLKIQRTERGDSAVYLCASSLSPGNTEAFFGQGTRLTVV.

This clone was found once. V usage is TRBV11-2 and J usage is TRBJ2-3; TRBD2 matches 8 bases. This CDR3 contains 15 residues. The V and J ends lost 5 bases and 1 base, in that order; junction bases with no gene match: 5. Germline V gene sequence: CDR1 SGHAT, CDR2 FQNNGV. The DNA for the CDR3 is TGTGCCAGCAGCCCCCAGGGACTAGGCACAGATACGCAGTATTTT. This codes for CASSPQGLGTDTQYF.

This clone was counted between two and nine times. CDR3 in amino acids: CSVTSRGNTEAFF. The CDR3 region has the DNA TGCAGCGTTACCTCCCGGGGGAACACTGAAGCTTTCTTT. The rearrangement uses TRBV29-1 and TRBJ1-1; no firm D call. The CDR3 has 13 residues. Germline CDR1 SQVTM, CDR2 ANQGSEA. V was trimmed by 5 bases and J by 1 base, leaving 11 bases between them.

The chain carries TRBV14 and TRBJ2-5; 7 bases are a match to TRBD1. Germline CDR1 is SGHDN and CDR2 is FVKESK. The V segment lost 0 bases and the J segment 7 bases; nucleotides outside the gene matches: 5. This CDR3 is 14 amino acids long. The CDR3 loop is CASSQDDRVGTQYF. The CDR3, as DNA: TGTGCCAGCAGCCAAGATGACAGGGTGGGGACCCAGTACTTC. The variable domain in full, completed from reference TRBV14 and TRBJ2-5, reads EAGVTQFPSHSVIEKGQTVTLRCDPISGHDNLYWYRRVMGKEIKFLLHFVKESKQDESGMPNNRFLAERTGGTYSTLKVQPAELEDSGVYFCASSQDDRVGTQYFGPGTRLLVL.

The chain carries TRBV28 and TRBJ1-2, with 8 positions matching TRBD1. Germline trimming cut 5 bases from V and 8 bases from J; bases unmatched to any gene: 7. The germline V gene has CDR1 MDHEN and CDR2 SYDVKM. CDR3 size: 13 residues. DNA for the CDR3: TGTGCCAGCAGTCACGACAGGGGCGGCGGCTACACCTTC. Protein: CASSHDRGGGYTF.

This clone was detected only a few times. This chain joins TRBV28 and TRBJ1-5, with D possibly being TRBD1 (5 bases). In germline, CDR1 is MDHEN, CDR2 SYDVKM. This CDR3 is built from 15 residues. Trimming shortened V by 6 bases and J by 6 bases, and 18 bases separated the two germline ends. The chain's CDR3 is CASSPHREGSQPQHF. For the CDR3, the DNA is TGTGCCAGCAGCCCACACCGGGAGGGGAGTCAGCCCCAGCATTTT.

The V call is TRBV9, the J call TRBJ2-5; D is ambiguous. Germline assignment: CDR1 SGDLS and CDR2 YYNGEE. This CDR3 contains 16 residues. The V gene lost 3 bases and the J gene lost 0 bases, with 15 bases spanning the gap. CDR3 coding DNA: TGTGCCAGCAGCGCCATGGGGATGACGTACCAAGAGACCCAGTACTTC. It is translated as CASSAMGMTYQETQYF.

In DNA, the CDR3 is TGCAGCTCCCCGGGACACATGAACACTGAAGCTTTCTTT. Its protein product is CSSPGHMNTEAFF. The rearrangement links TRBV29-1 to TRBJ1-1, with D perhaps matching TRBD1 (6 bases). Deletions cut 8 bases from V and 0 bases from J, with 13 bases between. Germline CDR1 SQVTM, CDR2 ANQGSEA. The CDR3 runs to 13 residues.

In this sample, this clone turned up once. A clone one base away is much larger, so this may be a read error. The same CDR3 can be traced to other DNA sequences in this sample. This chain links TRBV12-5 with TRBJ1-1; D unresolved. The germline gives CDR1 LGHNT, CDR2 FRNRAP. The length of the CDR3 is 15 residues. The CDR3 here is CASGLALSPNTEAFF. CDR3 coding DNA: TGTGCTAGCGGTTTGGCCTTAAGCCCCAACACTGAAGCTTTCTTT. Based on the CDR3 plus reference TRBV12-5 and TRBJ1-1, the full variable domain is DARVTQTPRHKVTEMGQEVTMRCQPILGHNTVFWYRQTMMQGLELLAYFRNRAPLDDSGMPKDRFSAEMPDATLATLKIQPSEPRDSAVYFCASGLALSPNTEAFFGQGTRLTVV.